This TCR beta chain emerged from a study of T cell responses to AZD1222 COVID-19 vaccine. Only in-frame clones appear in the TCRdb table, and some are missing; sequencing was by immunoSEQ multiplex PCR. The table includes 250,000 to 300,000 clones, 94% detected once. Germline CDR1 and CDR2: SNHLY and FYNNEI. Trimming removed 4 bases at V and 6 bases at J, with 12 bases between. The CDR3 is made up of 14 amino acids. Pooled together were second doses at about 4 or about 12 weeks. Study findings and constraints: In a largely white British group with more females than males, clonal diversity was possibly underestimated.

Concerning this clone: Its antigen is not known.

This chain connects TRBV2 to TRBJ1-4; D unresolved. The source of this sequence is an adult who received the AZD1222 COVID-19 vaccine. The starting material was peripheral blood, obtained 28 days after the second AZD1222 dose. CDR3 loop: CASSGGVGYEKLFF. CDR3 DNA sequence: TGTGCCAGCAGTGGTGGGGTGGGTTATGAAAAACTGTTTTTT.